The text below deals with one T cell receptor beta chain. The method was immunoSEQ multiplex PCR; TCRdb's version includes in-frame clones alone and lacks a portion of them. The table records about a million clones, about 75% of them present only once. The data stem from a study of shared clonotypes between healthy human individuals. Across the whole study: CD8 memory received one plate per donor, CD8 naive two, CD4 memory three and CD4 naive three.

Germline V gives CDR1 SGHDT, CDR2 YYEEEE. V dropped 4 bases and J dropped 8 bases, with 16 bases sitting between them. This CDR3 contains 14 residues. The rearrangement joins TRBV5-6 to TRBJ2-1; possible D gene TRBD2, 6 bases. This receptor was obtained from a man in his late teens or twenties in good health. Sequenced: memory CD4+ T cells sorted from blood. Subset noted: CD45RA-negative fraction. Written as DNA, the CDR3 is TGTGCCAGCAGCCCCGGATTCGGGGGAGATGAGCAGTTCTTC. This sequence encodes CASSPGFGGDEQFF.